The clone carrying this T cell receptor (beta chain) has a handful of counts. Antigen specificity is unknown. The data originate from a study of blood T cells in healthy people across ages. Study in general: Template switching caught about one barcoded beta molecule for each two T cells. Study-wide results and limits: Roughly linearly, TCR beta diversity per million T cells fell as age increased.

Next came a second PCR, run for about 7 to 12 cycles, which used a sample-barcoded 5' primer along with a J-beta primer mix. Each of the samples gave a minimum of 3 million paired-end reads that contained CDR3. In TCRdb, the 5' RACE reads were re-called with MiXCR into one record per CDR3 protein. Of about 570,000 distinct CDR3 sequences in the sample, approximately 30% were seen once. Isolation of PBMCs gave at least 7 million cells per sample. This clonotype was obtained from a woman aged 65 to 85 in good health. Sequenced: blood.

The CDR3 DNA is TGTGCCAGCAGTTTCGATGGGACAGCGAAACTTAGCACAGATACGCAGTATTTT. This encodes CASSFDGTAKLSTDTQYF. The chain employs TRBV27 and TRBJ2-3; TRBD1 matches 7 bases. There are 18 residues in the CDR3. The germline CDR1 and CDR2 sequences are MNHEY and SMNVEV (reference sequence). The J segment lost 0 bases and the V segment lost 3 bases, leaving 12 bases of the junction unmatched.